A single T cell receptor beta chain is shown here with its context. What it recognizes is unknown. The source of the sample is a study of OX40 agonist ivuxolimab in advanced cancers. Study information: Therapy given before enrollment (anti-PD-1, anti-PD-L1 or anti-CTLA-4) was allowed, and 30% to 50% had some.

Libraries were prepared by immunoSEQ multiplex PCR; TCRdb keeps only in-frame clonotypes and omits some of them. This table has around 80,000 clones, 65% to 90% appearing once. With autoimmune disease history or systemic immunosuppression, patients were excluded. Study results and caveats: Expanded clones belonging to CD8+ T cells outnumbered, on average, those of CD4+. Researchers did not establish what antigens the expanded peripheral T cells target.

The CDR3 extends over 16 amino acids. The germline V gene encodes CDR1 SGHTA and CDR2 FQGNSA. The V gene end was trimmed by 6 bases and the J gene end by 2 bases; junction bases not matched to a gene: 10. The genes are TRBV7-2 and TRBJ2-3, with 8 positions matching TRBD2. This receptor was taken from an adult with an advanced solid tumor such as melanoma, head and neck, liver or kidney cancer. Here the sequenced sample was CD4+ or CD8+ T cells sorted from blood, taken in a trial of the OX40 agonist ivuxolimab. CDR3 coding DNA: TGTGCCAGCAGATCAGGCCGGGGGGGGGACACAGATACGCAGTATTTT. This encodes CASRSGRGGDTDTQYF.